This T cell receptor beta chain is drawn from a study of T cells after yellow fever vaccination. V shed 3 bases and J shed 2 bases, with 11 bases lying between them. This CDR3 comprises 15 residues. Germline CDR1 is MNHEY and CDR2 is SMNVEV (reference sequence). This clonotype came up a few times. MiXCR, applied by TCRdb to the 5' RACE reads, yields one record per CDR3 protein. The data hold about 550,000 distinct CDR3 sequences, with about a fifth observed a single time. This chain uses TRBV27 with TRBJ1-5; D may be TRBD1 (5 bases). This TCR was sampled from a man aged 30 to 39 who received the YFV17D yellow fever vaccine. Sample: PBMCs, taken 15 days after the yellow fever booster vaccination. CDR3 nucleotides: TGTGCCAGCAGTTTGGAGGGGTACGGCAATCAGCCCCAGCATTTT. This codes for CASSLEGYGNQPQHF.